A selection of T cell receptor beta chains follows, all from one sample in a study of shared clonotypes between healthy human individuals. Libraries were prepared by immunoSEQ multiplex PCR; TCRdb keeps only in-frame clonotypes and omits some of them. The sample carries 2 million to 3 million clones, 93% recorded once. Material: naive CD4+ T cells from PBMCs. These receptors were obtained from a man aged 18 to 30 in good health. Some clones in this sample may be carry-over from other donors' samples. Both conserved end residues are part of each CDR3. Each record gives: CDR3 length, D gene, V gene, J gene, clone size, CDR3 DNA, CDR3 protein. D genes are given only for firm matches. For some rows the clone size is stated as once, few or many, or as a class when expanded; others skip it.

len: 12; d_gene: .; v_gene: TRBV19; j_gene: TRBJ1-4; abundance: .; CDR3nt: TGTGCCAGTAGTATTCGGACCGACCAACTGTTTTTT; CDR3aa: CASSIRTDQLFF
len: 13; d_gene: .; v_gene: TRBV7-2; j_gene: TRBJ2-5; abundance: .; CDR3nt: TGTGCCAGCAGAGCACCCCTGGAAGAGACCCAGTACTTC; CDR3aa: CASRAPLEETQYF
len: 14; d_gene: TRBD1; v_gene: TRBV2; j_gene: TRBJ1-4; abundance: .; CDR3nt: TGTGCCAGCAGTCCGGGACAGGGGGATGAAAAACTGTTTTTT; CDR3aa: CASSPGQGDEKLFF
len: 14; d_gene: .; v_gene: TRBV11-2; j_gene: TRBJ2-5; abundance: .; CDR3nt: TGTGCCAGCAGCTTAACCGACCGGGCGGAGACCCAGTACTTC; CDR3aa: CASSLTDRAETQYF
len: 13; d_gene: .; v_gene: TRBV19; j_gene: TRBJ1-2; abundance: .; CDR3nt: TGTGCCAGTAGTATGGGACCTAACTATGGCTACACCTTC; CDR3aa: CASSMGPNYGYTF
len: 14; d_gene: TRBD2; v_gene: TRBV5-1; j_gene: TRBJ2-5; abundance: .; CDR3nt: TGCGCCAGCAGTAGGGAGGGCCTCCGGGAGACCCAGTACTTC; CDR3aa: CASSREGLRETQYF
len: 15; d_gene: .; v_gene: TRBV7-3; j_gene: TRBJ2-3; abundance: once; CDR3nt: TGTGCCAGCAGCTTAAGTGCGGGTCCCTCTGATACGCAGTATTTT; CDR3aa: CASSLSAGPSDTQYF
len: 16; d_gene: .; v_gene: TRBV6-5; j_gene: TRBJ2-6; abundance: .; CDR3nt: TGTGCCAGCAGTTACTCTTTCGGACCCGGGGCCAACGTCCTGACTTTC; CDR3aa: CASSYSFGPGANVLTF
len: 13; d_gene: TRBD1; v_gene: TRBV7-3; j_gene: TRBJ1-1; abundance: .; CDR3nt: TGTGCCAGCAGCCTACAGGGGCCCACTGAAGCTTTCTTT; CDR3aa: CASSLQGPTEAFF
len: 15; d_gene: TRBD1; v_gene: TRBV11-3; j_gene: TRBJ2-3; abundance: .; CDR3nt: TGTGCCAGCAGCTTAGGGGACAGCCATACAGATACGCAGTATTTT; CDR3aa: CASSLGDSHTDTQYF
len: 13; d_gene: .; v_gene: TRBV7-3; j_gene: TRBJ1-1; abundance: .; CDR3nt: TGTGCCAGCAGCTACCAGGAGAACACTGAAGCTTTCTTT; CDR3aa: CASSYQENTEAFF
len: 15; d_gene: TRBD2; v_gene: TRBV27; j_gene: TRBJ2-2; abundance: .; CDR3nt: TGTGCCAGCAGTCCCCAGCGGGAGTGGATAAGGGAGCTGTTTTTT; CDR3aa: CASSPQREWIRELFF
len: 12; d_gene: .; v_gene: TRBV6-1; j_gene: TRBJ1-1; abundance: .; CDR3nt: TGTGCCAGCAGTGACGCCCCCGCAGGGGCTTTCTTT; CDR3aa: CASSDAPAGAFF
len: 14; d_gene: .; v_gene: TRBV6-5; j_gene: TRBJ1-3; abundance: .; CDR3nt: TGTGCCAGCAGTTACTCCTCCTCTGGAAACACCATATATTTT; CDR3aa: CASSYSSSGNTIYF
len: 19; d_gene: TRBD2; v_gene: TRBV11-2; j_gene: TRBJ2-5; abundance: .; CDR3nt: TGTGCCAGCAGCTTAGGCCTAACTAGCGGGAAGCTAATGAGGGAGACCCAGTACTTC; CDR3aa: CASSLGLTSGKLMRETQYF
len: 15; d_gene: TRBD1; v_gene: TRBV6-5; j_gene: TRBJ1-4; abundance: .; CDR3nt: TGTGCCAGCAGTTACTCGTACAGGGGGGGCGAAAAACTGTTTTTT; CDR3aa: CASSYSYRGGEKLFF
len: 18; d_gene: TRBD1; v_gene: TRBV28; j_gene: TRBJ1-3; abundance: once; CDR3nt: TGTGCCAGCCGGAACGGCGGCGGAGGACAGGGTGGTGGAAACACCATATATTTT; CDR3aa: CASRNGGGGQGGGNTIYF
len: 14; d_gene: .; v_gene: TRBV5-1; j_gene: TRBJ2-7; abundance: .; CDR3nt: TGCGCCAGCACGGACGTCCCGAGCTCCTACGAGCAGTACTTC; CDR3aa: CASTDVPSSYEQYF
len: 12; d_gene: .; v_gene: TRBV18; j_gene: TRBJ2-3; abundance: .; CDR3nt: TGTGCCAGCTCACCTTGGACAGATACGCAGTATTTT; CDR3aa: CASSPWTDTQYF
len: 15; d_gene: TRBD1; v_gene: TRBV7-3; j_gene: TRBJ2-3; abundance: .; CDR3nt: TGTGCCAGCAGCTTAGGGGACAGGGCCACAGATACGCAGTATTTT; CDR3aa: CASSLGDRATDTQYF
len: 11; d_gene: .; v_gene: TRBV7-8; j_gene: TRBJ1-4; abundance: .; CDR3nt: TGTGCCAGCAGAATAAATGAAAAACTGTTTTTT; CDR3aa: CASRINEKLFF
len: 12; d_gene: .; v_gene: TRBV6-4; j_gene: TRBJ2-7; abundance: .; CDR3nt: TGTGCCAGCACCAGCCAGGACCACGAGCAGTACTTC; CDR3aa: CASTSQDHEQYF
len: 13; d_gene: .; v_gene: TRBV7-8; j_gene: TRBJ2-7; abundance: .; CDR3nt: TGTGCCAGCAGCTTAGGAGGTTTCTACGAGCAGTACTTC; CDR3aa: CASSLGGFYEQYF
len: 19; d_gene: .; v_gene: TRBV5-1; j_gene: TRBJ2-2; abundance: .; CDR3nt: TGCGCCAGCAGCCTGAAGACCGGAAACCTTATTACGAACACCGGGGAGCTGTTTTTT; CDR3aa: CASSLKTGNLITNTGELFF
len: 16; d_gene: .; v_gene: TRBV5-1; j_gene: TRBJ2-3; abundance: once; CDR3nt: TGCGCCAGCAGCTTCGGGCAGACAGTAAGCACAGATACGCAGTATTTT; CDR3aa: CASSFGQTVSTDTQYF
len: 14; d_gene: .; v_gene: TRBV5-1; j_gene: TRBJ2-7; abundance: .; CDR3nt: TGCGCCAGCAGCGGGGGACTGACTACCTACGAGCAGTACTTC; CDR3aa: CASSGGLTTYEQYF
len: 11; d_gene: .; v_gene: TRBV2; j_gene: TRBJ1-2; abundance: .; CDR3nt: TGTGCCAGCAGTGAAAGGAAGGGCAGGGCCTTC; CDR3aa: CASSERKGRAF
len: 17; d_gene: .; v_gene: TRBV9; j_gene: TRBJ1-1; abundance: .; CDR3nt: TGTGCCAGCAGCGTAGGATTCCAGGTAGGGTTTGACGCTGAAGCTTTCTTT; CDR3aa: CASSVGFQVGFDAEAFF
len: 17; d_gene: TRBD2; v_gene: TRBV27; j_gene: TRBJ2-1; abundance: once; CDR3nt: TGTGCCAGCAGTTCGCGACTAGCGGGGCCATCCTACAATGAGCAGTTCTTC; CDR3aa: CASSSRLAGPSYNEQFF
len: 16; d_gene: TRBD1; v_gene: TRBV9; j_gene: TRBJ2-2; abundance: .; CDR3nt: TGTGCCAGCAGCGTCCCGGGACAGGGAGCCACCGGGGAGCTGTTTTTT; CDR3aa: CASSVPGQGATGELFF
len: 15; d_gene: .; v_gene: TRBV5-1; j_gene: TRBJ2-6; abundance: .; CDR3nt: TGCGCCAGCAGCTTAGGACAATTGCGGGCCAACGTCCTGACTTTC; CDR3aa: CASSLGQLRANVLTF
len: 15; d_gene: .; v_gene: TRBV28; j_gene: TRBJ2-5; abundance: .; CDR3nt: TGTGCCAGCAGTTTCTCTGGACGGAACCAAGAGACCCAGTACTTC; CDR3aa: CASSFSGRNQETQYF
len: 16; d_gene: TRBD1; v_gene: TRBV19; j_gene: TRBJ1-4; abundance: .; CDR3nt: TGTGCCAGTAGTACCGGACAGGCATTCTTAAGCGAAAAACTGTTTTTT; CDR3aa: CASSTGQAFLSEKLFF
len: 14; d_gene: .; v_gene: TRBV28; j_gene: TRBJ2-7; abundance: .; CDR3nt: TGTGCCAGCAGTTTCCGGGCCCCTAGGGCCGAGCAGTACTTC; CDR3aa: CASSFRAPRAEQYF
len: 18; d_gene: .; v_gene: TRBV4-1; j_gene: TRBJ1-3; abundance: .; CDR3nt: TGCGCCAGCAGCCAAGATATTAACGGACTACTCTGGGGAAACACCATATATTTT; CDR3aa: CASSQDINGLLWGNTIYF
len: 19; d_gene: TRBD1; v_gene: TRBV19; j_gene: TRBJ1-1; abundance: .; CDR3nt: TGTGCCAGTAGTTCTCGGACCTTGGGGTGGACAGGGGGATACACTGAAGCTTTCTTT; CDR3aa: CASSSRTLGWTGGYTEAFF
len: 14; d_gene: .; v_gene: TRBV19; j_gene: TRBJ2-7; abundance: .; CDR3nt: TGTGCCAGTAGTATCGGACTGGGACCCTACGAGCAGTACTTC; CDR3aa: CASSIGLGPYEQYF
len: 15; d_gene: .; v_gene: TRBV18; j_gene: TRBJ2-1; abundance: once; CDR3nt: TGTGCCAGCTCACCACCATCAGCCGCTTACAATGAGCAGTTCTTC; CDR3aa: CASSPPSAAYNEQFF